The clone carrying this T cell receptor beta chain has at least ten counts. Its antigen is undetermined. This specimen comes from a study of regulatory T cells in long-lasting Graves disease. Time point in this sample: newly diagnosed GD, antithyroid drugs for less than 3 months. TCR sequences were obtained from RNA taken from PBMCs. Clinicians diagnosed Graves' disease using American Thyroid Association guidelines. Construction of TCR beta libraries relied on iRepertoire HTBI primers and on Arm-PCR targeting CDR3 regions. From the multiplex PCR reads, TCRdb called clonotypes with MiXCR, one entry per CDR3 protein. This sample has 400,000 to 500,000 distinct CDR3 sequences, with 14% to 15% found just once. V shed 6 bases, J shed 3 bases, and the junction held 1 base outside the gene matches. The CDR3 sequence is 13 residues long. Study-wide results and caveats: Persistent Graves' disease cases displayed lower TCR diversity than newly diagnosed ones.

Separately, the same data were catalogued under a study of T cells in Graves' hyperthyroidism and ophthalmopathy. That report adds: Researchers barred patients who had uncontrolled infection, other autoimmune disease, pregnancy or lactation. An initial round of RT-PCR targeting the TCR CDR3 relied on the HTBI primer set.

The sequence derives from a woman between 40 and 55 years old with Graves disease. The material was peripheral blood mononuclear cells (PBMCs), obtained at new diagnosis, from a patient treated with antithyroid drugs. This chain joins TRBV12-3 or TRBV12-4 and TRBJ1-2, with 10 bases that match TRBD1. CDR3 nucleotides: TGTGCCAGCAGAGGACAGGGGGACTATGGCTACACCTTC. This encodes CASRGQGDYGYTF.